The T cell receptor beta chain under discussion was sequenced for a study of T-cell reconstitution after alpha-beta-depleted transplantation in children. General study findings and limits: After one year, T-cell counts and TCRbeta diversity mostly came from new T cells.

Preparation of the TCRbeta library involved a method that used unique molecular identifiers. TCRdb reprocessed the PCR reads via MiXCR and lists one record per CDR3 protein. The sample lists about 420,000 distinct CDR3 sequences; 16% were seen once. Points on this clonotype: Its antigen is as yet unknown.

CDR3 length: 14 residues. Germline loops: CDR1 ENHRY, CDR2 SYGVKD. The junction had 10 bases not matched to a gene; V was cut back by 6 bases and J by 5 bases. Sequenced here: PBMCs, mostly from graft donor cells, sampled 360 days after TCRalphabeta/CD19-depleted stem cell transplant. The chain is built from TRBV10-3 and TRBJ2-7; 7 bases fit TRBD1. This clonotype originated in a boy under two years old who had a stem cell transplant for Wiskott-Aldrich syndrome, so the T cells may come from the graft donor. The CDR3 loop is CAIRGTAFLDEQYF. The CDR3 nucleotides read TGTGCCATCAGGGGGACAGCTTTTTTGGACGAGCAGTACTTC.